This entry concerns a single TCR beta chain. Its specificity is not known. Germline V gives CDR1 SGHVS, CDR2 FQNEAQ. Trimming took 4 bases from V and 7 from J; bases not matched to a gene: 4. The CDR3 totals 14 residues. The protocol was immunoSEQ multiplex PCR, while the TCRdb copy is restricted to in-frame clones and leaves out a portion. The profile covers some 640,000 clones, with 89% appearing a single time and approximately 1.5% taken by the ten largest. Treatment reported: some 20 received Ad26.COV2.S at low or high dose, single or two shots; about five received placebo; per-sample allocation not given. Day 63 after the first vaccine or placebo injection was the time point for sampling. The data were taken from a study of Ad26.COV2.S vaccination and SARS-CoV-2 variants. General study points: Breadth and depth estimates from TCRs may understate total T cell responses.

Specimen: peripheral blood, collected in a trial of Ad26.COV2.S vaccine versus placebo. The chain recombines TRBV7-8 with TRBJ2-7, with TRBD2 matching over 13 bases. This receptor was obtained from a person between 18 and 60 years old who received the Ad26.COV2.S COVID-19 vaccine or a placebo. The DNA for the CDR3 is TGTGCCAGCAGCTCAGGACTAGCGGGAGCTGAGCAGTACTTC. As protein: CASSSGLAGAEQYF.